The 32 T cell receptor beta chains presented below share a single source sample, sequenced in a study of cytomegalovirus exposure and HLA in healthy donors. With 60 Vbeta and 13 Jbeta primers, the PCR was carried out. Some clones are missing from TCRdb's copy, which holds only in-frame ones; the method was immunoSEQ multiplex PCR. This table has about 130,000 clones, 70% to 85% appearing once. Sequencing was performed on PBMCs. These receptors were obtained from a boy aged 5-17 years in good health and CMV-seronegative.

The rearrangement uses TRBV29-1 and TRBJ2-1; 7 nucleotides line up with TRBD1. With V trimmed by 3 bases and J by 9 bases, 11 bases remained unmatched. The CDR3 covers 14 residues. Germline CDR1 SQVTM, CDR2 ANQGSEA. CDR3 coding DNA: TGCAGCGTTGAGGGTCCCAGGGGGTCATTTGAGCAGTTCTTC. This encodes CSVEGPRGSFEQFF.

The chain recombines TRBV29-1 with TRBJ1-2, with D maybe TRBD1 (5 bases). CDR3 length: 12 residues. Germline assignment: CDR1 SQVTM and CDR2 ANQGSEA. The ends were cut back, 6 bases at V and 5 bases at J, with 13 bases in the middle. The CDR3 DNA follows: TGCAGCGTACGAGACAGCCTATATGGCTACACCTTC. Its protein is CSVRDSLYGYTF.

The chain has TRBV15 and TRBJ2-5; tentatively, D is TRBD2 (5 bases). Germline V gene sequence: CDR1 LNHNV, CDR2 YYDKDF (reference sequence). V lost 0 bases and J lost 7, with 15 bases in between. The CDR3 totals 15 residues. The CDR3 region is CATSRDPSGFGTQYF. The CDR3 bases are TGTGCCACCAGCAGAGATCCGTCGGGGTTCGGGACCCAGTACTTC. The full variable domain, its missing parts supplied by reference TRBV15 and TRBJ2-5, is DAMVIQNPRYQVTQFGKPVTLSCSQTLNHNVMYWYQQKSSQAPKLLFHYYDKDFNNEADTPDNFQSRRPNTSFCFLDIRSPGLGDTAMYLCATSRDPSGFGTQYFGPGTRLLVL.

With respect to this clone: The identical CDR3 is also encoded by other nucleotide sequences in the sample. The J gene is TRBJ2-3, the V gene TRBV9; 9 nucleotides align to TRBD2. The J segment lost 2 bases and the V segment lost 2 bases, leaving 3 bases of the junction unmatched. The germline CDR1 and CDR2 sequences are SGDLS and YYNGEE. This CDR3 is built from 15 residues. The CDR3 loop is CASSVGGGATDTQYF. As DNA, the CDR3 is TGTGCCAGCAGCGTGGGCGGGGGGGCCACAGATACGCAGTATTTT.

The CDR3: CASSQGGYGYTF. The CDR3 DNA is TGTGCCAGCAGCCAGGGCGGCTATGGCTACACCTTC. This chain joins TRBV9 and TRBJ1-2, with D possibly TRBD1 on 5 matching bases. This CDR3 region has 12 residues. Germline CDR1 is SGDLS and CDR2 is YYNGEE. Trimming took 4 bases from V and 4 from J, leaving 8 bases between them.

The chain has TRBV6-4 and TRBJ1-2, with 7 positions matching TRBD1. V lost 5 bases to trimming and J lost 2 bases; unmatched junction nucleotides: 5. The CDR3 spans 14 residues. CDR1 and CDR2 (germline): MRHNA, SNTAGT. The CDR3 sequence: CASSRDSLNYGYTF. CDR3 in DNA: TGTGCCAGCAGTCGGGACAGTCTGAACTATGGCTACACCTTC.

Here the CDR3 reads CASSRARGGDNEQFF. For the CDR3, the DNA is TGCGCCAGCAGCCGGGCGAGGGGGGGAGACAATGAGCAGTTCTTC. The chain is built from TRBV4-3 and TRBJ2-1; D perhaps matches TRBD2 (7 bases). V lost 4 bases to trimming and J lost 5 bases, with 15 bases between them. This CDR3 comprises 15 residues. The germline V gene encodes CDR1 LGHNA and CDR2 YSLEER.

This chain connects TRBV20-1 to TRBJ1-2; 8 bases match TRBD1. This CDR3 contains 11 residues. Germline V lookup: CDR1 DFQATT, CDR2 SNEGSKA (reference sequence). CDR3 DNA: TGCAGGTTGCAGGGGGCTCATGGCTACACCTTC. It yields the protein CRLQGAHGYTF.

The genes are TRBV6-5 and TRBJ2-7; perhaps TRBD2 as D (5 bases). Germline V gene data show CDR1 as MNHEY and CDR2 as SVGAGI. V was clipped by 2 bases and J by 7 bases, with 15 bases between them. This CDR3 has 14 amino acids. CDR3 protein: CASSYGDLSGEQYF. The DNA of the CDR3 is TGTGCCAGCAGTTACGGGGATCTTTCGGGGGAGCAGTACTTC.

V is TRBV18 and J is TRBJ2-7, with no clear D. Germline V gives CDR1 KGHSH, CDR2 LQKENI. The CDR3 is 13 amino acids. V lost 0 bases and J 2 bases, leaving 5 bases between the germline ends. The CDR3 loop is CASSPPLAYEQYF. CDR3 coding DNA: TGTGCCAGCTCACCACCCCTCGCCTACGAGCAGTACTTC.

V usage is TRBV30 and J usage is TRBJ2-6; D is undetermined. CDR3 length equals 16 residues. Germline assignment: CDR1 GTSNPN and CDR2 SVGIG (reference sequence). V was clipped by 4 bases and J by 0 bases, with 13 bases between them. The CDR3 coding sequence is TGTGCCTGGACGAAACAGAAAATCTCTGGGGCCAACGTCCTGACTTTC. It translates to CAWTKQKISGANVLTF. The full variable domain, with the rest looked up from reference TRBV30 and TRBJ2-6, is SQTIHQWPATLVQPVGSPLSLECTVEGTSNPNLYWYRQAAGRGLQLLFYSVGIGQISSEVPQNLSASRPQDRQFILSSKKLLLSDSGFYLCAWTKQKISGANVLTFGAGSRLTVL.

The V and J genes are TRBV6-1 and TRBJ1-2; D gene unclear. V dropped 3 bases and J dropped 8 bases, with 13 bases sitting between them. The germline CDR1 and CDR2 sequences are MNHNS and SASEGT. This CDR3 is built from 13 residues. This chain's CDR3 is CASSERGPGGYTF. CDR3 coding DNA: TGTGCCAGCAGTGAGCGTGGGCCGGGGGGCTACACCTTC.

This clone was found once. V usage is TRBV4-3 and J usage is TRBJ2-1, with TRBD2 identical over 8 bases. The trim removed 0 bases at V and 8 bases at J, leaving 3 bases unmatched. Germline values: CDR1 LGHNA, CDR2 YSLEER. This CDR3 is built from 14 residues. The CDR3 nucleotides read TGCGCCAGCAGCCAAGACGGGGGGGCACATGAGCAGTTCTTC. It translates to CASSQDGGAHEQFF.

The chain couples TRBV5-4 to TRBJ2-7, with a possible D match to TRBD1 (6 bases). CDR1 SGHNT and CDR2 YYREEE come from the germline V gene (reference sequence). Trimming left V 3 bases short and J 2 bases short, with 15 bases between. The length of the CDR3 is 15 residues. The DNA of the CDR3 is TGTGCCAGCAGCTCCTTGACAGGCTATACCTACGAGCAGTACTTC. It codes for CASSSLTGYTYEQYF.

This clone was counted once. The rearrangement joins TRBV2 to TRBJ1-5; D is unresolved. Germline V gene data show CDR1 as SNHLY and CDR2 as FYNNEI. The CDR3 sequence is 14 residues long. Trimming removed 10 bases from V and 2 bases from J, with 15 bases in between. CDR3 protein: CATSDGGGNQPQHF. Here the CDR3 DNA reads TGTGCCACCTCAGACGGAGGAGGCAATCAGCCCCAGCATTTT.

CDR3 loop: CASSLDLAGGNEQFF. In DNA, the CDR3 is TGTGCCAGCAGCCTTGATCTTGCGGGAGGCAATGAGCAGTTCTTC. This sequence joins TRBV11-2 and TRBJ2-1; 8 positions agree with TRBD2. After removal of 5 bases from V and 6 bases from J, the junction contained 9 bases not matched to a gene. The CDR3 runs to 15 residues. Germline V gene lookup returns CDR1 SGHAT and CDR2 FQNNGV.

CDR3 coding DNA: TGTGCCAGCAGTAGGACAGTGTTCTCCTACGAGCAGTACTTC. Residues: CASSRTVFSYEQYF. V and J are TRBV6-5 and TRBJ2-7, with D maybe TRBD1 (6 bases). Germline CDR1 reads MNHEY; CDR2 reads SVGAGI. This CDR3 has 14 residues. V lost 5 bases, J lost 0 bases, and 11 bases lay in between.

The chain uses TRBV7-6 and TRBJ2-7; 12 bases are shared with TRBD1. The CDR3 runs to 16 residues. The V gene's germline CDR1 is SGHVS and CDR2 FNYEAQ. Trimming cost V 5 bases and J 2 bases; bases outside gene matches: 7. The chain's CDR3 is CASSPLGTGGTYEQYF. The DNA of the CDR3 is TGTGCCAGCAGCCCGCTGGGGACAGGGGGCACCTACGAGCAGTACTTC.

V gene TRBV5-4 combines with J gene TRBJ2-7; D is undetermined. CDR1 SGHNT and CDR2 YYREEE come from the germline V gene (reference sequence). The CDR3 extends over 11 amino acids. Deletions cut 4 bases from V and 6 bases from J, with 8 bases between. The CDR3 here is CASSTRTEQYF. Written as DNA, the CDR3 is TGTGCCAGCAGCACTCGCACCGAGCAGTACTTC. The variable domain in full, completed from reference TRBV5-4 and TRBJ2-7, reads ETGVTQSPTHLIKTRGQQVTLRCSSQSGHNTVSWYQQALGQGPQFIFQYYREEENGRGNFPPRFSGLQFPNYSSELNVNALELDDSALYLCASSTRTEQYFGPGTRLTVT.

This chain uses TRBV6-1 with TRBJ1-2, with D tentatively TRBD1 (5 bases). Germline V gene lookup returns CDR1 MNHNS and CDR2 SASEGT. The CDR3 contains 12 residues. The V gene lost 7 bases and the J gene lost 3 bases, with 9 bases spanning the gap. The CDR3 loop is CASTPQDYGYTF. The DNA of the CDR3 is TGTGCCAGCACCCCACAGGACTATGGCTACACCTTC.

The chain uses TRBV29-1 and TRBJ2-3; 12 bases align to TRBD2. Germline CDR1 and CDR2: SQVTM and ANQGSEA. The CDR3 length is 13 residues. V shed 5 bases, J shed 6 bases, and the junction held 3 bases outside the gene matches. CDR3 in amino acids: CSVTSGRKDTQYF. CDR3 nucleotide sequence: TGCAGCGTTACTAGCGGGAGGAAGGATACGCAGTATTTT.

This chain joins TRBV4-3 and TRBJ2-7, with D perhaps matching TRBD2 (7 bases). V lost 0 bases and J lost 2, with 14 bases in between. CDR1 LGHNA and CDR2 YSLEER come from the germline V gene. The CDR3 runs 16 residues. Here the CDR3 reads CASSQDRGGTTYEQYF. CDR3 nucleotides: TGCGCCAGCAGCCAAGATAGGGGGGGGACGACCTACGAGCAGTACTTC.

The rearrangement uses TRBV19 and TRBJ1-5; 7 positions agree with TRBD1. V lost 6 bases, J lost 4 bases, and 6 bases stayed unmatched. CDR3 size: 14 residues. In germline, CDR1 is LNHDA, CDR2 SQIVND (reference sequence). The CDR3 bases are TGTGCCAGTAGGACGACAGGGAAAAATCAGCCCCAGCATTTT. This sequence encodes CASRTTGKNQPQHF.

Notes on this clone: One junction end does not reproduce the germline sequence, and a read error may be involved. The rearrangement uses TRBV29-1 and TRBJ1-2; 8 bases agree with TRBD1. Germline CDR1 reads SQVTM; CDR2 reads ANQGSEA. The CDR3 length is 12 residues. CDR3 protein: CSVRTGRNGYPF. The CDR3 DNA is TGCAGCGTTCGGACAGGGAGGAATGGCTACCCCTTC.

The chain joins TRBV20-1 to TRBJ1-2; 7 bases line up with TRBD1. This CDR3 comprises 11 residues. Germline CDR1 DFQATT, CDR2 SNEGSKA (reference sequence). The V segment lost 5 bases and the J segment 9 bases; nucleotides outside the gene matches: 6. In DNA form, the CDR3 reads TGCAGTGCTTATACAGGGGTTAGCTACACCTTC. Translating it yields CSAYTGVSYTF.

This chain uses TRBV9 with TRBJ2-1; TRBD2 matches 8 bases. The CDR3 consists of 14 residues. The trim removed 4 bases at V and 9 bases at J, leaving 9 bases unmatched. Germline loops: CDR1 SGDLS, CDR2 YYNGEE. In nucleotides, the CDR3 is TGTGCCAGCAGCCCCCGAGGACTAGCAGCTGAGCAGTTCTTC. Translating gives CASSPRGLAAEQFF. Full variable domain (outside the CDR3, taken from reference TRBV9 and TRBJ2-1): DSGVTQTPKHLITATGQRVTLRCSPRSGDLSVYWYQQSLDQGLQFLIQYYNGEERAKGNILERFSAQQFPDLHSELNLSSLELGDSALYFCASSPRGLAAEQFFGPGTRLTVL.

The rearrangement joins TRBV7-2 to TRBJ2-5, with 9 bases identical to TRBD2. V trimming: 1 base; J trimming: 2 bases; junction bases outside the gene matches: 2. The length of the CDR3 is 15 residues. Germline CDR1 is SGHTA and CDR2 is FQGNSA. CDR3 protein: CASSLVAGGQETQYF. The CDR3 DNA reads TGTGCCAGCAGCTTAGTCGCGGGAGGGCAAGAGACCCAGTACTTC.

The chain has TRBV27 and TRBJ1-2, with 9 bases that match TRBD1. The CDR3 spans 15 residues. Germline values: CDR1 MNHEY, CDR2 SMNVEV (reference sequence). Germline trimming cut 6 bases from V and 4 bases from J; bases unmatched to any gene: 9. The CDR3 loop reads CASRGTGTGFYGYTF. As DNA, the CDR3 is TGTGCCAGCAGGGGTACCGGGACAGGGTTCTATGGCTACACCTTC.

The chain links TRBV5-6 to TRBJ1-1; D gene unclear. The ends were cut back, 2 bases at V and 2 bases at J, with 10 bases in the middle. The CDR3 spans 14 residues. Germline values: CDR1 SGHDT, CDR2 YYEEEE. The CDR3, as DNA: TGTGCCAGCAGCTTTGGACGGGGTAACACTGAAGCTTTCTTT. As protein: CASSFGRGNTEAFF.

The chain recombines TRBV11-3 with TRBJ2-7; TRBD1 might be the D (6 bases). This CDR3 has 13 amino acids. Per germline, CDR1 SGHNT and CDR2 YENEEA. V lost 4 bases and J lost 6, with 13 bases in between. DNA for the CDR3: TGTGCCAGCAGCTACCGCAGGGGTAGCGAGCAGTACTTC. It specifies CASSYRRGSEQYF.

The V gene is TRBV2, the J gene TRBJ2-2, with 8 positions matching TRBD2. The ends lost 5 bases at V and 4 bases at J; junction bases unmatched: 6. The CDR3 loop spans 15 amino acids. Germline lookup yields CDR1 SNHLY and CDR2 FYNNEI. CDR3 in DNA: TGTGCCAGCAGTACCCGGGGGGGCAGCACCGGGGAGCTGTTTTTT. Its protein is CASSTRGGSTGELFF. Complete variable domain (other parts from reference TRBV2 and TRBJ2-2): EPEVTQTPSHQVTQMGQEVILRCVPISNHLYFYWYRQILGQKVEFLVSFYNNEISEKSEIFDDQFSVERPDGSNFTLKIRSTKLEDSAMYFCASSTRGGSTGELFFGEGSRLTVL.

The chain has TRBV10-3 and TRBJ2-7, with D hard to call. Germline V gene lookup returns CDR1 ENHRY and CDR2 SYGVKD. CDR3 length: 15 amino acids. Between the trimmed V and J ends, which lost 6 bases and 6 bases, there was a span of 21 bases. This chain's CDR3 is CAISDNWVSSLEQYF. The DNA of the CDR3 is TGTGCCATCAGCGACAACTGGGTCTCCTCTCTCGAGCAGTACTTC.